This T cell receptor beta chain originates from a study of PD-1 blockade in classical Hodgkin lymphoma. Study-level information: Every 2 weeks, patients had 3 mg/kg nivolumab intravenously. General study points: Lower baseline TCR diversity marked trial partial responders and progressors. Exclusion was applied to patients who started nivolumab under 1 year after ASCT.

Relapses following autologous stem cell transplantation were seen in all patients, with brentuximab vedotin exposure varying. Best responses included complete response and partial response; otherwise, the best response was progressive disease. The data were produced by immunoSEQ multiplex PCR, yet TCRdb's version contains in-frame clones alone and is incomplete. The table records about 14,000 clones, around 83% of them present only once. Germline V gene sequence: CDR1 LGHNT, CDR2 FRNRAP. Trimming removed 5 bases from V and 5 bases from J, with 19 bases in between. This CDR3 region has 17 residues. As for this clone: What it recognizes is unknown.

This clonotype was sampled from a human donor with classical Hodgkin lymphoma. The rearrangement joins TRBV12-5 to TRBJ2-6; D may be TRBD1 (5 bases). The sample was peripheral blood mononuclear cells (PBMCs), taken before the second cycle of nivolumab. The CDR3 sequence: CASGRCRGQSRANVLTF. The CDR3 nucleotides are TGTGCTAGTGGTAGATGCAGAGGACAAAGTCGGGCCAACGTCCTGACTTTC.